The clone carrying this T cell receptor beta chain appeared a few times. MiXCR was run by TCRdb on the PCR reads, yielding one entry per CDR3 protein. Found here are roughly 100,000 distinct CDR3 sequences, approximately 47% of them singletons; the top ten hold 9.5% to 15%. The entry originates in a study of CDR3 diversity in severe acne. Looked up from germline, CDR1 is DFQATT and CDR2 is SNEGSKA (reference sequence). This CDR3 has 14 amino acids. V lost 6 bases to trimming and J lost 11 bases; unmatched junction nucleotides: 15. The TCR originated in a male donor with acne. The J gene is TRBJ2-3, the V gene TRBV20-1; TRBD1 aligns across 9 bases. The sample taken for sequencing was blood. For the CDR3, the DNA is TGCAGTGCACGAGGACAGGGGCACTACGATGAGCAGTATTTT. This translates into CSARGQGHYDEQYF.